This TCR beta chain was recovered during a study of blood T cell repertoires in COVID-19. Study-level background: Material from acute and convalescent COVID-19 was sourced from the United States, Italy and Spain. PBMCs, B-cell-depleted T cells, or T cells provided the cDNA or gDNA that made up the material.

In the authors' workflow: Amplification with reference gene primers provided the estimates of nucleated cell counts. Clones were sequenced by immunoSEQ multiplex PCR, and TCRdb holds only the in-frame ones, with some missing. V, J and clone size were drawn from that table, and D and trimming were deduced from the DNA. The data show 190,000 or so clones, with around 78% seen just once and roughly 2.8% held by the top ten. This clone was observed once. Germline lookup yields CDR1 SGHAT and CDR2 FQNNGV. The CDR3 contains 13 residues. The V end lost 3 bases, the J end lost 8 bases, and 10 bases lay between the germline ends.

Sequenced sample: peripheral blood. The clonotype comes from an elderly woman with active or convalescent COVID-19. The rearrangement joins TRBV11-2 to TRBJ1-4; D unresolved. In DNA form, the CDR3 reads TGTGCCAGCAGCTTGCCCGGGAGGGAAAAACTGTTTTTT. Its translation: CASSLPGREKLFF.